Listed below are T cell receptor beta chains from one sample, sequenced in a study of blood T cell repertoires in COVID-19. The table came from immunoSEQ multiplex PCR; TCRdb's copy has only in-frame clones and leaves some out. Of about 300,000 clones in the sample, roughly 90% were seen once. The sample consisted of peripheral blood. These TCRs come from a man younger than 35 with active or convalescent COVID-19. CDR3s include the opening cysteine and the closing phenylalanine or tryptophan. A D gene is named only where the DNA matches it firmly. Some rows have no size entry. The others give once, few or many, or a class for an expanded clone.

j_gene	d_gene	abundance	v_gene	CDR3aa	CDR3nt
TRBJ1-6	TRBD1	.	TRBV3-1/TRBV3-2	CASSPAGGGIHNSPLHF	TGTGCCAGCAGCCCAGCAGGGGGTGGAATCCATAATTCACCCCTCCACTTT
TRBJ2-5	TRBD1	.	TRBV5-4	CASSKRQGYQETQYF	TGTGCCAGCAGCAAAAGACAGGGTTATCAGGAGACCCAGTACTTC
TRBJ1-4	.	.	TRBV14	CASSQELQGEKLFF	TGTGCCAGCAGCCAAGAGCTCCAGGGCGAAAAACTGTTTTTT
TRBJ2-2	TRBD2	.	TRBV6-2/TRBV6-3	CASSWEGYTGELFF	TGTGCCAGCAGCTGGGAGGGGTACACCGGGGAGCTGTTTTTT
TRBJ2-2	.	.	TRBV7-9	CASSPIGLNTGELFF	TGTGCCAGCAGCCCTATCGGTCTGAACACCGGGGAGCTGTTTTTT
TRBJ2-1	TRBD2	.	TRBV4-2	CASSQDSGGANEQFF	TGTGCCAGCAGCCAAGATAGCGGGGGGGCCAATGAGCAGTTCTTC
TRBJ1-5	.	.	TRBV9	CASSVGGGAQPQHF	TGTGCCAGCAGCGTAGGGGGTGGGGCCCAGCCCCAGCATTTT
TRBJ2-3	.	.	TRBV7-8	CASSLPADTQYF	TGTGCCAGCAGCTTGCCAGCAGATACGCAGTATTTT
TRBJ2-7	.	once	TRBV3-1/TRBV3-2	CASSQEALTSYEQYF	TGTGCCAGCAGCCAAGAGGCCTTAACCTCCTACGAGCAGTACTTC
TRBJ2-2	.	.	TRBV2	CASSGRVQKNTGELFF	TGTGCCAGCTCGGGGAGAGTACAGAAGAACACCGGGGAGCTGTTTTTT
TRBJ1-2	.	few	TRBV5-1	CASRFQGHDGYTF	TGCGCCAGCAGGTTTCAGGGGCACGATGGCTACACCTTC
TRBJ1-6	TRBD1	.	TRBV19	CASSLTGGSSPLHF	TGTGCCAGTAGTCTGACAGGGGGCTCTTCACCCCTCCACTTT
TRBJ2-7	.	.	TRBV27	CASSLYFGSGQRSSYEQYF	TGTGCCAGCAGTTTATATTTTGGGTCAGGACAGCGGAGCTCCTACGAGCAGTACTTC
TRBJ1-4	.	.	TRBV14	CASSRGPIGGEKLFF	TGTGCCAGCAGCCGCGGACCAATTGGAGGTGAAAAACTGTTTTTT
TRBJ1-1	.	.	TRBV9	CASSVVGGEAFF	TGTGCCAGCAGCGTAGTTGGAGGGGAAGCTTTCTTT
TRBJ1-2	TRBD1	.	TRBV27	CASSPTPRTGGNYGYTF	TGTGCCAGCAGTCCTACCCCTAGGACAGGGGGGAACTATGGCTACACCTTC
TRBJ2-4	.	.	TRBV6-5	CASSNLLAKNIQYF	TGTGCCAGCAGTAACTTACTAGCCAAAAACATTCAGTACTTC
TRBJ2-3	TRBD2	.	TRBV6-5	CASSNGTSQHTQYF	TGTGCCAGCAGCAACGGGACTAGCCAGCATACGCAGTATTTT
TRBJ2-1	TRBD2	.	TRBV4-1	CASSPAGLAANNEQFF	TGCGCCAGCAGCCCAGCGGGACTAGCGGCGAACAATGAGCAGTTCTTC
TRBJ1-5	.	few	TRBV7-2	CASSRGNQPQHF	TGTGCCAGCAGCCGTGGCAATCAGCCCCAGCATTTT
TRBJ1-1	.	.	TRBV28	CASEGGSTFEAFF	TGTGCCAGCGAAGGGGGTTCCACCTTCGAAGCTTTCTTT
TRBJ1-1	TRBD1	.	TRBV4-1	CASTRQGGTEAFF	TGCGCCAGCACCCGACAGGGGGGCACTGAAGCTTTCTTT
TRBJ2-6	.	.	TRBV4-1	CASSPGASGANVLTF	TGCGCCAGCAGCCCAGGGGCCTCTGGGGCCAACGTCCTGACTTTC
TRBJ2-1	TRBD2	.	TRBV7-9	CASSFRPGTSGGNEQFF	TGTGCCAGCAGCTTCCGACCCGGGACTAGCGGGGGCAATGAGCAGTTCTTC
TRBJ2-2	TRBD1	.	TRBV6-5	CASVEAGGTGELFF	TGTGCCAGCGTAGAGGCAGGGGGCACCGGGGAGCTGTTTTTT
TRBJ2-3	TRBD2	.	TRBV20-1	CSASRAGGSDTQYF	TGCAGTGCTAGTCGTGCGGGGGGATCAGATACGCAGTATTTT